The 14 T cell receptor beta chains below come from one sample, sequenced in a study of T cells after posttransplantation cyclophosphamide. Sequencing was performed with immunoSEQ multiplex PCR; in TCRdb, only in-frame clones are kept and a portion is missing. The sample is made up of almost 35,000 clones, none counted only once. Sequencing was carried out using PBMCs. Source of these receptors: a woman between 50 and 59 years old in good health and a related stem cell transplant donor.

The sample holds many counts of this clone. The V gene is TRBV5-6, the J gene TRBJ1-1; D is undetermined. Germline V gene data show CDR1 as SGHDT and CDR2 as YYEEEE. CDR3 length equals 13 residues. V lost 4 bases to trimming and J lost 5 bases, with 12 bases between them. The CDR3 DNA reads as TGTGCCAGCAGCCCGAAGGGTGTGACTGAAGCTTTCTTT. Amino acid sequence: CASSPKGVTEAFF.

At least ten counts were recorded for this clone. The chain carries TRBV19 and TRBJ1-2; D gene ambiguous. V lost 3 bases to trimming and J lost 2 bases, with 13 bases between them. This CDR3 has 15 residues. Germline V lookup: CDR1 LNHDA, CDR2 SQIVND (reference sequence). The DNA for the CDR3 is TGTGCCAGTAGTATTAAGGTCGGACTGAACTATGGCTACACCTTC. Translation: CASSIKVGLNYGYTF.

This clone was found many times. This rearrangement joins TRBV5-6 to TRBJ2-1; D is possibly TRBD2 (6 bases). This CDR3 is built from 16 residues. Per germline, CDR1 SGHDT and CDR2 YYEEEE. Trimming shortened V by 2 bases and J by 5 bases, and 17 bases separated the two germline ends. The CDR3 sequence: CASSFVAVLGDNEQFF. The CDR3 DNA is TGTGCCAGCAGCTTTGTAGCGGTGCTCGGGGACAATGAGCAGTTCTTC.

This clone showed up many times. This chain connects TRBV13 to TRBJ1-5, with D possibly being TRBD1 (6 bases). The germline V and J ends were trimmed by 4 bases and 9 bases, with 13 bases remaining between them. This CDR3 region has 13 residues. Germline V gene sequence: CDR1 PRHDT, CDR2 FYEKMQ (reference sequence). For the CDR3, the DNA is TGTGCCAGCAGCTCACAGGGTTGGGCGCCCCAGCATTTT. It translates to CASSSQGWAPQHF.

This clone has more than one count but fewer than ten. CDR3: CASRTGTEDTEAFF. The CDR3 nucleotides are TGTGCCAGCAGGACAGGGACGGAGGACACTGAAGCTTTCTTT. The chain carries TRBV2 and TRBJ1-1, with TRBD1 matching over 7 bases. The V and J ends lost 6 bases and 3 bases, in that order; junction bases with no gene match: 7. The CDR3 loop spans 14 amino acids. CDR1 is SNHLY, CDR2 FYNNEI, per germline.

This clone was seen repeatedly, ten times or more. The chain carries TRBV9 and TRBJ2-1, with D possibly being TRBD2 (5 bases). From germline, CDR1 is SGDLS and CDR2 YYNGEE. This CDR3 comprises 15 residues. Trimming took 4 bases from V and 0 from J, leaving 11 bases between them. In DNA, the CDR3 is TGTGCCAGCAGCCCCCGACTACTCTCCTACAATGAGCAGTTCTTC. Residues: CASSPRLLSYNEQFF.

CDR3 nucleotide sequence: TGTGCCAGCAGTGTGACTAGCGGGAGGGCCGTTGCCGGGGAGCTGTTTTTT. Amino acids: CASSVTSGRAVAGELFF. The chain is built from TRBV7-2 and TRBJ2-2, with TRBD2 matching over 14 bases. The germline V gene encodes CDR1 SGHTA and CDR2 FQGNSA. V trimming: 6 bases; J trimming: 6 bases; junction bases outside the gene matches: 9. The CDR3 consists of 17 residues.

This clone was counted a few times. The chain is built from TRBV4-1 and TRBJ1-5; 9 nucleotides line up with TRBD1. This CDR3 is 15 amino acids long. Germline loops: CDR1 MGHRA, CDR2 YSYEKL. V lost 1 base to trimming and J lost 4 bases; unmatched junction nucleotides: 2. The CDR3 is CASSQVGTGNQPQHF. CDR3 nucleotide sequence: TGCGCCAGCAGCCAAGTTGGGACAGGGAATCAGCCCCAGCATTTT.

This chain's CDR3 is CALTGGQETQYF. DNA for the CDR3: TGTGCCTTAACAGGGGGTCAAGAGACCCAGTACTTC. This chain joins TRBV30 and TRBJ2-5, with 8 nucleotides matching TRBD1. Unmatched junction bases numbered 3, after V lost 7 bases and J lost 2 bases. This CDR3 spans 12 amino acids. The germline CDR1 and CDR2 sequences are GTSNPN and SVGIG (reference sequence).

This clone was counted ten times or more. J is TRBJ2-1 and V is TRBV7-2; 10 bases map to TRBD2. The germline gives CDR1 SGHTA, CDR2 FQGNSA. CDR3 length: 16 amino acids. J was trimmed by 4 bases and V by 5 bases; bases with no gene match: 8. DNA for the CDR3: TGTGCCAGCAGCCCCCCCAGCGGGAGGGCATACAATGAGCAGTTCTTC. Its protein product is CASSPPSGRAYNEQFF.

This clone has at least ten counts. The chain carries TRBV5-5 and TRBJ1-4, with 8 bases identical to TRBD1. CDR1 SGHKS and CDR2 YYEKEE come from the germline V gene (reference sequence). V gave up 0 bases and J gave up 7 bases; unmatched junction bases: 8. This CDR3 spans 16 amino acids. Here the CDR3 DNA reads TGTGCCAGCAGCTTGGGAGCAGGGACAGGTGGTGAAAAACTGTTTTTT. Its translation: CASSLGAGTGGEKLFF.

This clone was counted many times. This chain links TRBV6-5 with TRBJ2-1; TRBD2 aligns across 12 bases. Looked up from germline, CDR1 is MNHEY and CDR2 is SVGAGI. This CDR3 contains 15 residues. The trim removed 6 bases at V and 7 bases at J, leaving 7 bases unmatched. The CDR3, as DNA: TGTGCCAGCAGACCCGGGACTAGCGGGTTGAATGAGCAGTTCTTC. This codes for CASRPGTSGLNEQFF.

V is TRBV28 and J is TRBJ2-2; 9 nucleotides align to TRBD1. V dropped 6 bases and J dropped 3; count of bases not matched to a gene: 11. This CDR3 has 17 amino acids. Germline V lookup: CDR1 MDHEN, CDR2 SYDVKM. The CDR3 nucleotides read TGTGCCAGCAGCCCCCCCGGGACAGGGCGGTACACCGGGGAGCTGTTTTTT. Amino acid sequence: CASSPPGTGRYTGELFF.

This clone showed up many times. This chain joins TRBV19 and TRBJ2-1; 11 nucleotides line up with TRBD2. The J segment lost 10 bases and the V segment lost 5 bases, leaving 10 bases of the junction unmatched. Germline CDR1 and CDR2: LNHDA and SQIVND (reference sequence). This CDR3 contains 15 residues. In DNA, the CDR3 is TGTGCCAGTAGTTACGCTAGCGGGAGGTTACAGGAGCAGTTCTTC. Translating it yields CASSYASGRLQEQFF. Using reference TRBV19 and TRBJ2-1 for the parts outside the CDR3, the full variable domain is DGGITQSPKYLFRKEGQNVTLSCEQNLNHDAMYWYRQDPGQGLRLIYYSQIVNDFQKGDIAEGYSVSREKKESFPLTVTSAQKNPTAFYLCASSYASGRLQEQFFGPGTRLTVL.